Described below is a single T cell receptor beta chain sequence and its context. What it binds is not known. This specimen belongs to a study of hypomethylating agent response in myelodysplastic syndrome. Study-wide findings and caveats: Responders gained more novel clonotypes; non-responders had more contracted clonotypes after treatment.

The trim removed 5 bases at V and 3 bases at J, leaving 17 bases unmatched. Germline assignment: CDR1 SEHNR and CDR2 FQNEAQ (reference sequence). There are 19 residues in the CDR3. Data came from immunoSEQ multiplex PCR; TCRdb stores just in-frame clones and leaves some out. The data show some 10,000 clones, with approximately 86% seen just once and roughly 4% held by the top ten. The V gene is TRBV7-9, the J gene TRBJ2-5, with 11 bases lining up with TRBD2. The sequenced sample was bone marrow, obtained before or after starting hypomethylating agent treatment for myelodysplastic syndrome (not recorded which). The TCR sequence derives from a human donor with myelodysplastic syndrome. CDR3: CASSLEVASGGPTEETQYF. As DNA, the CDR3 is TGTGCCAGCAGCCTAGAAGTGGCTAGCGGGGGGCCTACAGAAGAGACCCAGTACTTC.